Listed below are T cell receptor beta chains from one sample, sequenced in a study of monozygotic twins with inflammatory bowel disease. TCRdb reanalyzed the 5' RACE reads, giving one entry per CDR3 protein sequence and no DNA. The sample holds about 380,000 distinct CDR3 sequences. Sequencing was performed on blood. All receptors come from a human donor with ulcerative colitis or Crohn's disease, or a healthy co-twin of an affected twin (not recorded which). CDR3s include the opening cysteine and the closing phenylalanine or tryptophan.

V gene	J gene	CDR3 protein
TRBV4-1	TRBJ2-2	CASSQEKRGWAGELFF
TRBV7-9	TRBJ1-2	CASSQEVHWGYTF
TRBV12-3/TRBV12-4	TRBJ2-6	CASRLRGRDATGANVLTF
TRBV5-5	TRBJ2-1	CASSQRDRVYNEQFF
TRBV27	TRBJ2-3	CASTFRTQSTDTQYF
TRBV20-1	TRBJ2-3	CSAESGTDTQYF
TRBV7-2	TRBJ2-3	CASSLVMWSTDTQYF
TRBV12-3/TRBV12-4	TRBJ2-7	CASSLTPRDRGHYEQYF
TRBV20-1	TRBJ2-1	CSVGAAGRYNEQFF
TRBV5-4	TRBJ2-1	CASSLYGAQGTGEQFF
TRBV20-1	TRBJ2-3	CSARDFGGPGDTQYF
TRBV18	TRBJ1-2	CASSPTPEYYGYTF
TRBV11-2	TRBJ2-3	CASSPPRAGLSTDTQYF
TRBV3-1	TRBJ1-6	CASSRRDRGYSPLHF
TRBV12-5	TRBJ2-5	CASGFGTGGGLRETQYF
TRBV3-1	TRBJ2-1	CASSQAAGIEQFF
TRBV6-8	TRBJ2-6	CASSYRTGLLGGANVLTF
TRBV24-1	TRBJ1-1	CATRGFGRTEAFF
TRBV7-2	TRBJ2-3	CASSLASTDTQYF
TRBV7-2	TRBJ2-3	CASSVVRDTQYF
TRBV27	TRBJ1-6	CASSSLGSSPLHF
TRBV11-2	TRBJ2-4	CASSLTGGLGKNMQYF
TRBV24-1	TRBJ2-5	CATSDAGTGGETQYF
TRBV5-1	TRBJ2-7	CASSAGTLGPEASYEQYF
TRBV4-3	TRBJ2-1	CASSHTTGGEQFF
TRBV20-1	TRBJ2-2	CSAREGAHTDGELFF
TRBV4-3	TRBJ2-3	CASSQEVGRGRTKGKDTQYF
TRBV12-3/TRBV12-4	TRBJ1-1	CASSLAFRGVRNTEAFF
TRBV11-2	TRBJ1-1	CASSLARGRGITEAFF
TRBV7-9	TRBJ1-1	CASSLGPENTDAFF
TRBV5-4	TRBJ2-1	CASSSTEYNEQFF
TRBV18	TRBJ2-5	CASSPPTGAETQYF
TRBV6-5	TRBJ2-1	CASKTAREQFF
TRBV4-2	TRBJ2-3	CASSQILLPGQGAVTQYF
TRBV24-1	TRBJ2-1	CATSDSRAAEQFF
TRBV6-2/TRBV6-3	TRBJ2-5	CASSSNSETQYF